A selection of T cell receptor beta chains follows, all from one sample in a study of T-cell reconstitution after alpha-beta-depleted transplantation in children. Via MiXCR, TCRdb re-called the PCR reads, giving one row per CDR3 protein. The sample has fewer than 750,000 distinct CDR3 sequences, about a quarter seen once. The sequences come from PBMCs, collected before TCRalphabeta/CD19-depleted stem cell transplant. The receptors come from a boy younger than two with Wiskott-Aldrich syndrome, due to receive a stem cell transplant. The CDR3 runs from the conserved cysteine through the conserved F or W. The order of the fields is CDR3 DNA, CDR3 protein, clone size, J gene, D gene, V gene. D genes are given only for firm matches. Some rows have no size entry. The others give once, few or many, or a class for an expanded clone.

CDR3 DNA: TGCGCCAGCAGCTTGGGCCCCGGGAACGAGCAGTACTTC
CDR3 protein: CASSLGPGNEQYF
clone size: -
J gene: TRBJ2-7
D gene: -
V gene: TRBV5-1

CDR3 DNA: TGCGCCAGCAGCGACACGGGCGGCTCCTACGAGCAGTACTTC
CDR3 protein: CASSDTGGSYEQYF
clone size: few
J gene: TRBJ2-7
D gene: -
V gene: TRBV5-1

CDR3 DNA: TGTGCCAGCAGCTTGGCCGGGCTAGCGGGAGGAGCGAGCTCCTACGAGCAGTACTTC
CDR3 protein: CASSLAGLAGGASSYEQYF
clone size: few
J gene: TRBJ2-7
D gene: TRBD2
V gene: TRBV5-6

CDR3 DNA: TGTGCCAGCGGGGTACGGTCCTACGAGCAGTACTTC
CDR3 protein: CASGVRSYEQYF
clone size: -
J gene: TRBJ2-7
D gene: -
V gene: TRBV28

CDR3 DNA: TGCGCCAGCAGCAGAGGACGGGATACCTACGAGCAGTACTTC
CDR3 protein: CASSRGRDTYEQYF
clone size: few
J gene: TRBJ2-7
D gene: -
V gene: TRBV5-1

CDR3 DNA: TGTGCCAGCAGTTTAGGGACAGGGGGGTGGACCTACGAGCAGTACTTC
CDR3 protein: CASSLGTGGWTYEQYF
clone size: few
J gene: TRBJ2-7
D gene: TRBD1
V gene: TRBV12-3/TRBV12-4

CDR3 DNA: TGTGCCAGCTCATCATCCGGGACTAGCTCCTACAATGAGCAGTTCTTC
CDR3 protein: CASSSSGTSSYNEQFF
clone size: -
J gene: TRBJ2-1
D gene: TRBD2
V gene: TRBV18

CDR3 DNA: TGTGCCAGCAGTCCGGGACAGGGAAACACCATATATTTT
CDR3 protein: CASSPGQGNTIYF
clone size: -
J gene: TRBJ1-3
D gene: TRBD1
V gene: TRBV6-6

CDR3 DNA: TGTGCCAGCAGTTCGTACTCGAATCTAGGCGAGGGTTCTAACTATGGCTACACCTTC
CDR3 protein: CASSSYSNLGEGSNYGYTF
clone size: few
J gene: TRBJ1-2
D gene: -
V gene: TRBV6-5

CDR3 DNA: TGCGCCAGCAGTTTCGACGGTGGGGTCAAAAACATTCAGTACTTC
CDR3 protein: CASSFDGGVKNIQYF
clone size: -
J gene: TRBJ2-4
D gene: -
V gene: TRBV10-2

CDR3 DNA: TGTGCCAGCAGTGACCCTCTTAGATTGGAGACCCAGTACTTC
CDR3 protein: CASSDPLRLETQYF
clone size: once
J gene: TRBJ2-5
D gene: -
V gene: TRBV2

CDR3 DNA: TGTGCCAGCAGCTTAGCCTCGGGACTAGCGGGGCCCAATGAGCAGTTCTTC
CDR3 protein: CASSLASGLAGPNEQFF
clone size: few
J gene: TRBJ2-1
D gene: TRBD2
V gene: TRBV7-9

CDR3 DNA: TGCGCCAGCAGCTTGAGTCTGCTAGCGGGATCCTACGAGCAGTACTTC
CDR3 protein: CASSLSLLAGSYEQYF
clone size: few
J gene: TRBJ2-7
D gene: TRBD2
V gene: TRBV5-1

CDR3 DNA: TGTGCCAGCAGCTTTCGACAGAGCTCCTACAATGAGCAGTTCTTC
CDR3 protein: CASSFRQSSYNEQFF
clone size: -
J gene: TRBJ2-1
D gene: -
V gene: TRBV11-2

CDR3 DNA: TGTGCCACCAGTCGAGCGCCGGGTTGGGGAGAAGAGACCCAGTACTTC
CDR3 protein: CATSRAPGWGEETQYF
clone size: few
J gene: TRBJ2-5
D gene: -
V gene: TRBV24-1

CDR3 DNA: TGTGCCAGCAGCAAGGACAGGGGGTATGTGAGTGAGCAGTTCTTC
CDR3 protein: CASSKDRGYVSEQFF
clone size: few
J gene: TRBJ2-1
D gene: TRBD1
V gene: TRBV6-1

CDR3 DNA: TGTGCCAGCAGTCATCTTGACTTTAACACCGGGGAGCTGTTTTTT
CDR3 protein: CASSHLDFNTGELFF
clone size: -
J gene: TRBJ2-2
D gene: -
V gene: TRBV28

CDR3 DNA: TGTGCCAGCAGGGGGGGCAGAAACTATGGCTACACCTTC
CDR3 protein: CASRGGRNYGYTF
clone size: few
J gene: TRBJ1-2
D gene: -
V gene: TRBV28

CDR3 DNA: TGTGCCAGCAGCCCCCGGACTAGTTCCAATGAGCAGTTCTTC
CDR3 protein: CASSPRTSSNEQFF
clone size: -
J gene: TRBJ2-1
D gene: TRBD2
V gene: TRBV5-5

CDR3 DNA: TGTGCCAGCAGTTTTGCGGGAGAGACCCAGTACTTC
CDR3 protein: CASSFAGETQYF
clone size: few
J gene: TRBJ2-5
D gene: -
V gene: TRBV12-3/TRBV12-4

CDR3 DNA: TGCGCCAGCAGTTTGGGACCCGGCGGGGGGCAGGCGGCTTTCTTT
CDR3 protein: CASSLGPGGGQAAFF
clone size: -
J gene: TRBJ1-1
D gene: -
V gene: TRBV5-1

CDR3 DNA: TGCGCCAGCAGCCTAACTAGCGGGAGCAACGAGCAGTACTTC
CDR3 protein: CASSLTSGSNEQYF
clone size: -
J gene: TRBJ2-7
D gene: TRBD2
V gene: TRBV5-1

CDR3 DNA: TGTGCCAGCTCACGTAATGCAGGGGAGGAAAAACTGTTTTTT
CDR3 protein: CASSRNAGEEKLFF
clone size: -
J gene: TRBJ1-4
D gene: -
V gene: TRBV18

CDR3 DNA: TGTGCCAGCAGCGGGGCAGTACTTGGCACCTACGAGCAGTACTTC
CDR3 protein: CASSGAVLGTYEQYF
clone size: few
J gene: TRBJ2-7
D gene: -
V gene: TRBV5-5

CDR3 DNA: TGTGCCAGCAGCTTAGAGCTTGGAAACATTCAGTACTTC
CDR3 protein: CASSLELGNIQYF
clone size: -
J gene: TRBJ2-4
D gene: -
V gene: TRBV7-2

CDR3 DNA: TGTGCCAGCAGTCCCGCGGGAGGTCCAGATACGCAGTATTTT
CDR3 protein: CASSPAGGPDTQYF
clone size: -
J gene: TRBJ2-3
D gene: TRBD2
V gene: TRBV12-3/TRBV12-4

CDR3 DNA: TGTGCCACCAGTGAAGCGGGGACTACGGAGACCCAGTACTTC
CDR3 protein: CATSEAGTTETQYF
clone size: -
J gene: TRBJ2-5
D gene: TRBD2
V gene: TRBV24-1

CDR3 DNA: TGTGCCAGCAGCCCACGGGTTGCGGCCGAGCAGTACTTC
CDR3 protein: CASSPRVAAEQYF
clone size: -
J gene: TRBJ2-7
D gene: -
V gene: TRBV7-7

CDR3 DNA: TGCGCCAGCAGCTTGTACTGGGAATCTTTCTACGAGCAGTACTTC
CDR3 protein: CASSLYWESFYEQYF
clone size: few
J gene: TRBJ2-7
D gene: -
V gene: TRBV5-1

CDR3 DNA: TGTGCCAGCAGCCAACCGCCAGGGAGTTGGGAGGATGAGCAGTTCTTC
CDR3 protein: CASSQPPGSWEDEQFF
clone size: -
J gene: TRBJ2-1
D gene: -
V gene: TRBV12-1

CDR3 DNA: TGTGCCAGCAGCCAAGATGGTGGGCGCGGTGAGCAGTTCTTC
CDR3 protein: CASSQDGGRGEQFF
clone size: -
J gene: TRBJ2-1
D gene: -
V gene: TRBV4-2

CDR3 DNA: TGTGCCACCAGCAGACAGGGCTACGAGCAGTACTTC
CDR3 protein: CATSRQGYEQYF
clone size: -
J gene: TRBJ2-7
D gene: -
V gene: TRBV15

CDR3 DNA: TGCGCCAGCAGCCCGACCTTACAGGGCGGGGAGCAGTTCTTC
CDR3 protein: CASSPTLQGGEQFF
clone size: -
J gene: TRBJ2-1
D gene: -
V gene: TRBV5-1

CDR3 DNA: TGCAGTGCTAGGGAGACAGACAACTATGGCTACACCTTC
CDR3 protein: CSARETDNYGYTF
clone size: -
J gene: TRBJ1-2
D gene: -
V gene: TRBV20-1

CDR3 DNA: TGCAGTGCTGGGCTGTGGGGTGGTGAGACCCAGTACTTC
CDR3 protein: CSAGLWGGETQYF
clone size: -
J gene: TRBJ2-5
D gene: -
V gene: TRBV20-1

CDR3 DNA: TGTGCCAGCAGTTCCTACGGTGAAGAGACCCAGTACTTC
CDR3 protein: CASSSYGEETQYF
clone size: -
J gene: TRBJ2-5
D gene: -
V gene: TRBV27

CDR3 DNA: TGCGCCAGCAGCTTGGAACACCTCTACGAGCAGTACTTC
CDR3 protein: CASSLEHLYEQYF
clone size: few
J gene: TRBJ2-7
D gene: -
V gene: TRBV5-1

CDR3 DNA: TGCAGTGCTAGTTTGGCCAATCAGCCCCAGCATTTT
CDR3 protein: CSASLANQPQHF
clone size: few
J gene: TRBJ1-5
D gene: -
V gene: TRBV20-1

CDR3 DNA: TGTGCCAGCAGCCCCTTGGGGGCCGCGGGGCAGTACTTC
CDR3 protein: CASSPLGAAGQYF
clone size: -
J gene: TRBJ2-7
D gene: -
V gene: TRBV12-3/TRBV12-4

CDR3 DNA: TGTGCCATAGCGAAGGGACTGATGAACACTGAAGCTTTCTTT
CDR3 protein: CAIAKGLMNTEAFF
clone size: -
J gene: TRBJ1-1
D gene: -
V gene: TRBV10-3

CDR3 DNA: TGTGCCAGCAGCCAACATAGATCTAGCACAGATACGCAGTATTTT
CDR3 protein: CASSQHRSSTDTQYF
clone size: few
J gene: TRBJ2-3
D gene: -
V gene: TRBV7-9

CDR3 DNA: TGTGCCTTCAGTCCTCGGACAGGGGATTTTTGGAGCACTGAAGCTTTCTTT
CDR3 protein: CAFSPRTGDFWSTEAFF
clone size: -
J gene: TRBJ1-1
D gene: TRBD1
V gene: TRBV7-3

CDR3 DNA: TGCAGTGCTAGACTCGGGCCAAGGACCTCCTACGAGCAGTACTTC
CDR3 protein: CSARLGPRTSYEQYF
clone size: -
J gene: TRBJ2-7
D gene: -
V gene: TRBV20-1

CDR3 DNA: TGCGCCAGCAGCTTTTTCGCTCAGACCTACGAGCAGTACTTC
CDR3 protein: CASSFFAQTYEQYF
clone size: -
J gene: TRBJ2-7
D gene: -
V gene: TRBV5-1

CDR3 DNA: TGCAGTGCTAGAGGGTGGGGGCCCCAAGAGACCCAGTACTTC
CDR3 protein: CSARGWGPQETQYF
clone size: few
J gene: TRBJ2-5
D gene: -
V gene: TRBV20-1